The rows below give T cell receptor beta chains drawn from one sample of a study of beta chain features in type 1 diabetes. Clones were sequenced by immunoSEQ multiplex PCR, and TCRdb holds only the in-frame ones, with some missing. This sample has 250,000 to 400,000 clones, with approximately 15% found just once. Sequences were obtained from central memory CD4+ T cells from blood. The receptors stem from a man aged 25 to 40 in good health. Both conserved end residues are part of each CDR3. Each record gives: V gene, J gene, clone size, D gene, CDR3 DNA, CDR3 protein. D genes are given only for firm matches. Clone size is stated in some rows and not others, as once, few, many or a class when expanded.

TRBV7-2	TRBJ2-7	few	TRBD1	TGTGCCAGCAGCTCCACCGGGACAGGGAAGAACGAGCAGTACTTC	CASSSTGTGKNEQYF
TRBV30	TRBJ2-2	.	TRBD1	TGTGCCTGGCGCCACAGGGACAGGGGTCCCACCGGGGAGCTGTTTTTT	CAWRHRDRGPTGELFF
TRBV11-2	TRBJ2-6	.	.	TGTGCCAGCAGCTTACAAGCTGGCAGGGGAATTCCTGGGGCCAACGTCCTGACTTTC	CASSLQAGRGIPGANVLTF
TRBV7-8	TRBJ2-5	few	.	TGTGCCAGCAGCTCAGGGGACCCTCCAACCCAACACCTAGAGACCCAGTACTTC	CASSSGDPPTQHLETQYF
TRBV7-2	TRBJ1-5	few	.	TGTGCCAGCACCGACAACAGCGATCAGCCCCAGCATTTT	CASTDNSDQPQHF
TRBV7-9	TRBJ2-1	.	.	TGTGCCAGCAGCTTAGGGTCCGGGAGCCTCGAGCAGTTCTTC	CASSLGSGSLEQFF
TRBV9	TRBJ1-2	.	.	TGTGCCAGCAGCTTGGAACAGGGTGGCTATGGCTACACCTTC	CASSLEQGGYGYTF
TRBV7-9	TRBJ2-2	.	TRBD2	TGTGCCAGCAGCTTTGGCGGGACTAGTAACACCGGGGAGCTGTTTTTT	CASSFGGTSNTGELFF
TRBV6-1	TRBJ1-1	few	.	TGTGCCAGCAGTGAAGTGCGGACAGAGAACACTGAAGCTTTCTTT	CASSEVRTENTEAFF
TRBV5-1	TRBJ2-1	few	.	TGCGCCAGCAGCTTGCAAGGTGAAGCCTACAATGAGCAGTTCTTC	CASSLQGEAYNEQFF
TRBV11-3	TRBJ1-2	.	.	TGTGCCCGTAGGTCTCGGACTGGCTACACCTTC	CARRSRTGYTF
TRBV6-5	TRBJ2-1	.	.	TGTGCCAGCGGGAGGGGGGCCCTAAATGAGCAGTTCTTC	CASGRGALNEQFF
TRBV4-1	TRBJ1-6	few	TRBD1	TGCGCCAGCAGCCAAGATGGGACAGGGGTAAGGTCACCCCTCCACTTT	CASSQDGTGVRSPLHF
TRBV9	TRBJ2-7	.	TRBD2	TGTGCCAGCAGCGGACTAGCGGGTTCTGTCAGGGACGAGCAGTACTTC	CASSGLAGSVRDEQYF
TRBV11-2	TRBJ2-3	many	TRBD2	TGTGCCAGCAGTCTTCTAGCGGGGCGGGATACGCAGTATTTT	CASSLLAGRDTQYF
TRBV7-3	TRBJ2-1	few	.	TGTGCCAGCAGCCTAGATCCTCCGGGGGCGCTCTACAATGAGCAGTTCTTC	CASSLDPPGALYNEQFF
TRBV14	TRBJ2-3	many	.	TGTGCCAGCAGCCGACAACCCGGACCCACAGATACGCAGTATTTT	CASSRQPGPTDTQYF
TRBV7-9	TRBJ2-5	many	.	TGTGCCAGCAGCTCCCCTGGAGAGACCCAGTACTTC	CASSSPGETQYF
TRBV18	TRBJ1-3	.	.	TGTGCCAGCTCACCACGCGGGCAGCCGAGCTCTGGAAACACCATATATTTT	CASSPRGQPSSGNTIYF
TRBV14	TRBJ2-3	few	TRBD1	TGTGCCAGCAGCGCCAGGGGGCTAAGCACAGATACGCAGTATTTT	CASSARGLSTDTQYF
TRBV7-6	TRBJ2-5	.	.	TGTGCCAGCAGCCGTATGGGGGCCTACGGGGAGACCCAGTACTTC	CASSRMGAYGETQYF
TRBV1	TRBJ2-3	few	.	TGCACCAGCAGCCCCCCCCTAGCGGGGGGCACCCATACGCAGTATTTT	CTSSPPLAGGTHTQYF
TRBV19	TRBJ2-7	many	.	TGTGCCACCTCAGTGGGTCTGGGGACGGATTACTACGAGCAGTACTTC	CATSVGLGTDYYEQYF
TRBV6-4	TRBJ1-2	.	.	TGTGCCAGCAGTGACTCGAGGCGTTACACCTTC	CASSDSRRYTF
TRBV2	TRBJ2-3	few	.	TGTGCCAGCCATTTGAGGGACTCTGACTATACGCAGTATTTT	CASHLRDSDYTQYF
TRBV7-8	TRBJ2-5	.	.	TGTGCCAGCATCGGACAGTCCCAAGAGACCCAGTACTTC	CASIGQSQETQYF
TRBV4-2	TRBJ2-1	few	TRBD2	TGTGCCAGCAGCCAGTCAGCAGGACTAGCGGGAGTCGGTGAGCAGTTCTTC	CASSQSAGLAGVGEQFF
TRBV19	TRBJ2-5	.	TRBD1	TGTGCCAGTAGTATTATCGGGACAGGAAGAAAGACCCAGTACTTC	CASSIIGTGRKTQYF
TRBV6-6	TRBJ1-2	few	.	TGTGCCAGCAGCCGGCGGACAGACTCAAGCTATGGCTACACCTTC	CASSRRTDSSYGYTF
TRBV7-3	TRBJ2-7	.	.	TGTGCCAGCAGCTTAAGAGTCCATGGGGCCTACGAGCAGTACTTC	CASSLRVHGAYEQYF
TRBV7-8	TRBJ2-2	few	.	TGTGCCAGCAGCCTAGGCAGCACCGGGGAGCTGTTTTTT	CASSLGSTGELFF
TRBV5-5	TRBJ2-5	few	.	TGTGCCAGCAGCTTGGCGTTAGTGAAGATCCAAGAGACCCAGTACTTC	CASSLALVKIQETQYF
TRBV25-1	TRBJ2-2	few	TRBD2	TGTGCCAGCAGTGAAATCTCCCGTAGCGGGGGGGCTTCCGGGGAGCTGTTTTTT	CASSEISRSGGASGELFF
TRBV5-5	TRBJ2-5	.	TRBD2	TGTGCCAGCAGCCGAATGACTAGCGGGAGCGTTTTTCAAGAGACCCAGTACTTC	CASSRMTSGSVFQETQYF
TRBV7-2	TRBJ1-2	.	.	TGTGCCAGCAGCTTAGCGGGGAGCGGCGCAGGCTATGGCTACACCTTC	CASSLAGSGAGYGYTF
TRBV7-7	TRBJ2-5	.	.	TGTGCTAGCAGCCCCGATCAGGGGGGGACCCAGTACTTC	CASSPDQGGTQYF
TRBV4-2	TRBJ2-3	few	.	TGTGCCAGCAGCCAAGGAGCGCACACAGATACGCAGTATTTT	CASSQGAHTDTQYF
TRBV6-5	TRBJ1-1	.	TRBD1	TGTGCCAGCAGTTACGGGACAGTGAACACTGAAGCTTTCTTT	CASSYGTVNTEAFF
TRBV18	TRBJ1-2	.	.	TGTGCCAGCTCACCTGACAGGTTCTATGGCTACACCTTC	CASSPDRFYGYTF
TRBV28	TRBJ2-3	few	TRBD2	TGTGCCAGCAGTTTATTATGGGGGAGGGACACAGATACGCAGTATTTT	CASSLLWGRDTDTQYF
TRBV5-1	TRBJ2-7	.	TRBD2	TGCGCCAGCAGGCCTGGACCCGGGACTAGCGGGGGGTCCAGCGAGCAGTACTTC	CASRPGPGTSGGSSEQYF
TRBV7-6	TRBJ2-2	.	.	TGTGCCAGCAGCTCCAGGACCAAGAACACCGGGGAGCTGTTTTTT	CASSSRTKNTGELFF
TRBV5-1	TRBJ1-2	.	.	TGCGCCAGCAGCTTGTGGGGACGGAGGGAGGATGGCTACACCTTC	CASSLWGRREDGYTF
TRBV5-4	TRBJ2-7	.	.	TGTGCCAGCAGCTTGGTGCTCCCAGCGGCAGTCTACGAGCAGTACTTC	CASSLVLPAAVYEQYF
TRBV5-8	TRBJ1-6	.	.	TGTGCCAGCAGCTTGGCCGGGACACTCTATAATTCACCCCTCCACTTT	CASSLAGTLYNSPLHF
TRBV11-3	TRBJ1-2	.	TRBD1	TGTGCCAGCAGCCCGGGACAGAGAATTAACTATGGCTACACCTTC	CASSPGQRINYGYTF
TRBV2	TRBJ1-1	.	.	TGTGCCAGCAGTGAACTGGGCCAGGGACAAACAGAAGCTTTCTTT	CASSELGQGQTEAFF
TRBV25-1	TRBJ2-4	.	.	TGTGCCAGCAGTGATAACCGGCCCCCAAACATTCAGTACTTC	CASSDNRPPNIQYF
TRBV4-3	TRBJ2-2	.	.	TGCGCCAGCAGCCAACAAGGGACTCCTAACACCGGGGAGCTGTTTTTT	CASSQQGTPNTGELFF
TRBV9	TRBJ2-3	few	.	TGTGCCAGCAGCCAAAAGGACTGGCAAGATACGCAGTATTTT	CASSQKDWQDTQYF
TRBV6-6	TRBJ2-7	few	TRBD2	TGTGCCAGCAGGCCCCCGACTAGCGGGGGGGCCTACGAGCAGTACTTC	CASRPPTSGGAYEQYF